This T cell receptor (beta chain) is from a study of blood T cell repertoires in COVID-19. The CDR3 spans 13 residues. Germline-derived CDR1 and CDR2 are ENHRY and SYGVKD. V gave up 2 bases and J gave up 3 bases, with 5 bases separating them. The table came from immunoSEQ multiplex PCR; TCRdb's copy has only in-frame clones and leaves some out. The table includes around 130,000 clones, roughly 84% detected once. The sample holds one count of this clone. The chain carries TRBV10-3 and TRBJ2-1; D gene uncertain. This clonotype was obtained from a woman in her twenties or thirties who had recovered from COVID-19. The sequenced material came from PBMCs or T cells enriched from blood (not recorded which). In nucleotides, the CDR3 is TGTGCCATCAGTGAGGCCGGCTACAATGAGCAGTTCTTC. Its translation: CAISEAGYNEQFF.